The TCR beta chain described here comes from a study of neurological immune-mediated disorders. This clonotype has at least ten counts. The antigen is undetermined. TCRdb re-called the 5' RACE reads through MiXCR, storing one row per CDR3 protein. Of approximately 16,000 distinct CDR3 sequences in the sample, approximately 10% were seen once. The study's findings and limits: Private repertoires in all groups were suggested by the finding that expanded clones across subjects shared no CDR3 amino acid sequences. Multiple sclerosis patients had less TCR clonal expansion than even healthy controls, unlike HTLV-1-associated myelopathy.

This CDR3 region has 16 residues. J gave up 4 bases and V 2 bases, and 6 bases lay outside the gene matches. The germline V gene has CDR1 MGHRA and CDR2 YSYEKL. Sorted libraries used 800,000 to 1,000,000 CD4+ or CD8+ T cells. The clonotype was recovered from a man in his fifties in good health. V is TRBV4-1 and J is TRBJ2-7; 12 bases are a match to TRBD1. Source material: CD8+ T cells from blood. The CDR3 here is CASSQIGTGGLYEQYF. The CDR3 bases are TGCGCCAGCAGCCAAATAGGGACAGGGGGCTTGTACGAGCAGTACTTC.